The rows below give T cell receptor beta chains drawn from one sample of a study of blood T cell repertoires in COVID-19. Produced via immunoSEQ multiplex PCR; TCRdb's table is partial and in-frame only. The sample records about 310,000 clones, 85% to 90% being singletons. Input material: peripheral blood. These receptors were obtained from a woman aged 25 to 39 with COVID-19, enrolled during active disease. Both conserved end residues are part of each CDR3. The D gene is left open where the match is weak. Only some rows state a clone size, as once, few, many or a class for expanded clones.

d_gene: .; abundance: .; v_gene: TRBV27; j_gene: TRBJ2-7; CDR3nt: TGTGCCAGCAGTCCCCACGGACAGAGTTACTACGAGCAGTACTTC; CDR3aa: CASSPHGQSYYEQYF
d_gene: TRBD1; abundance: .; v_gene: TRBV5-8; j_gene: TRBJ1-6; CDR3nt: TGTGCCAGCAGCTTCCGGGACAGAAATTCACCCCTCCACTTT; CDR3aa: CASSFRDRNSPLHF
d_gene: TRBD1; abundance: .; v_gene: TRBV5-1; j_gene: TRBJ1-1; CDR3nt: TGCGCCAGCAGCTTTACAGGGGGGCCGGCTGAAGCTTTCTTT; CDR3aa: CASSFTGGPAEAFF
d_gene: .; abundance: once; v_gene: TRBV4-1; j_gene: TRBJ2-3; CDR3nt: TGCGCCAGCAGCCAAGTCGCGGGAAGCACAGATACGCAGTATTTT; CDR3aa: CASSQVAGSTDTQYF
d_gene: .; abundance: .; v_gene: TRBV29-1; j_gene: TRBJ2-3; CDR3nt: TGCAGCGTTCGACAGGGAGGTACAGATACGCAGTATTTT; CDR3aa: CSVRQGGTDTQYF
d_gene: TRBD1; abundance: .; v_gene: TRBV6-6; j_gene: TRBJ2-3; CDR3nt: TGTGCCAGCTCCATGGGAGGACAGGGTTCAGATACGCAGTATTTT; CDR3aa: CASSMGGQGSDTQYF
d_gene: TRBD1; abundance: .; v_gene: TRBV19; j_gene: TRBJ2-3; CDR3nt: TGTGCCAGTACCGGAACAGACAGGGTAGGAACAGATACGCAGTATTTT; CDR3aa: CASTGTDRVGTDTQYF
d_gene: .; abundance: .; v_gene: TRBV20-1; j_gene: TRBJ1-6; CDR3nt: TGCAGTGCTAGTGAGGACAGAGCTTATTCACCCCTCCACTTT; CDR3aa: CSASEDRAYSPLHF
d_gene: TRBD1; abundance: .; v_gene: TRBV13; j_gene: TRBJ1-1; CDR3nt: TGTGCCAGCAGCTTTATGGGACAGGGGGTATTTAACACTGAAGCTTTCTTT; CDR3aa: CASSFMGQGVFNTEAFF
d_gene: .; abundance: .; v_gene: TRBV18; j_gene: TRBJ1-3; CDR3nt: TGTGCCAGCTCACCACCGGAGGGATACTCTGGAAACACCATATATTTT; CDR3aa: CASSPPEGYSGNTIYF
d_gene: TRBD1; abundance: .; v_gene: TRBV28; j_gene: TRBJ1-5; CDR3nt: TGTGCCATTCAACCTTACGGGACAGGGCCTAATCAGCCCCAGCATTTT; CDR3aa: CAIQPYGTGPNQPQHF
d_gene: .; abundance: .; v_gene: TRBV7-2; j_gene: TRBJ2-7; CDR3nt: TGTGCCAGCAGCTTACAACAGGGCTACGAGCAGTACTTC; CDR3aa: CASSLQQGYEQYF
d_gene: .; abundance: .; v_gene: TRBV6-5; j_gene: TRBJ2-1; CDR3nt: TGTGCCAGCCGCGCGCCGACATCTCTCAATGAGCAGTTCTTC; CDR3aa: CASRAPTSLNEQFF
d_gene: .; abundance: once; v_gene: TRBV27; j_gene: TRBJ2-6; CDR3nt: TGTGCCAGCAGTCCCCCTGGCGGGTCCTACTCTGGGGCCAACGTCCTGACTTTC; CDR3aa: CASSPPGGSYSGANVLTF
d_gene: TRBD1; abundance: .; v_gene: TRBV18; j_gene: TRBJ1-4; CDR3nt: TGTGCCAGCTCGCCCCCCGGGACAGAAGGAGAAAAACTGTTTTTT; CDR3aa: CASSPPGTEGEKLFF
d_gene: .; abundance: .; v_gene: TRBV2; j_gene: TRBJ2-7; CDR3nt: TGTGCCAGCAGAGACTCTACAGGGGAGGTTTGGATTGACGACGTATACGAGCAGTACTTC; CDR3aa: CASRDSTGEVWIDDVYEQYF
d_gene: TRBD2; abundance: .; v_gene: TRBV15; j_gene: TRBJ2-1; CDR3nt: TGTGCCACCAGCAGAGGAAGTCTAGCGGGAAAGAGCTCCTACAATGAGCAGTTCTTC; CDR3aa: CATSRGSLAGKSSYNEQFF
d_gene: .; abundance: .; v_gene: TRBV6-4; j_gene: TRBJ1-1; CDR3nt: TGTGCCAGCAGTGCCACCGGACAGCTAGAAGCTTTCTTT; CDR3aa: CASSATGQLEAFF
d_gene: TRBD1; abundance: once; v_gene: TRBV29-1; j_gene: TRBJ1-3; CDR3nt: TGCAGCGTTGAGGTCGGGACAGGGACTACCATATATTTT; CDR3aa: CSVEVGTGTTIYF
d_gene: TRBD2; abundance: .; v_gene: TRBV6-2/TRBV6-3; j_gene: TRBJ2-3; CDR3nt: TGTGCCAGCAGTCCCATCACAGGACTAGCGGGAGCCCGAAGGAAAGATACGCAGTATTTT; CDR3aa: CASSPITGLAGARRKDTQYF
d_gene: TRBD2; abundance: .; v_gene: TRBV29-1; j_gene: TRBJ2-1; CDR3nt: TGCAGCGTTGGAAAGAGACTAGCGGGATTTGAGCAGTTCTTC; CDR3aa: CSVGKRLAGFEQFF
d_gene: .; abundance: .; v_gene: TRBV9; j_gene: TRBJ1-2; CDR3nt: TGTGCCAGCAGCGTCCGGGACAATGATGGCTACACCTTC; CDR3aa: CASSVRDNDGYTF
d_gene: .; abundance: .; v_gene: TRBV27; j_gene: TRBJ1-3; CDR3nt: TGTGCCAGCAGTCCGCAGACAGGCCCTGGAAACACCATATATTTT; CDR3aa: CASSPQTGPGNTIYF
d_gene: .; abundance: .; v_gene: TRBV5-5; j_gene: TRBJ2-3; CDR3nt: TGTGCCAGCAGCTTGGAAGGCGGGATAGCGGATACGCAGTATTTT; CDR3aa: CASSLEGGIADTQYF
d_gene: .; abundance: .; v_gene: TRBV5-1; j_gene: TRBJ1-2; CDR3nt: TGCGCCAGCAGCTTTATCCCAGGAGGCCGGGGAAATGGCTACACCTTC; CDR3aa: CASSFIPGGRGNGYTF
d_gene: TRBD2; abundance: once; v_gene: TRBV6-1; j_gene: TRBJ2-7; CDR3nt: TGTGCCAGCAGTGCCCTAGCGGGGGGATTCTCCTACGAGCAGTACTTC; CDR3aa: CASSALAGGFSYEQYF
d_gene: TRBD2; abundance: .; v_gene: TRBV11-2; j_gene: TRBJ2-1; CDR3nt: TGTGCCAGCAGCTTTTCAAGCGGGACGTACAATGAGCAGTTCTTC; CDR3aa: CASSFSSGTYNEQFF
d_gene: .; abundance: .; v_gene: TRBV5-6; j_gene: TRBJ2-7; CDR3nt: TGTGCCAGCAGCTTGAGCCTCTTCAGGGGAGAGCAGTACTTC; CDR3aa: CASSLSLFRGEQYF
d_gene: TRBD2; abundance: once; v_gene: TRBV3-1/TRBV3-2; j_gene: TRBJ2-1; CDR3nt: TGTGCCAGCAGACTAGCGGGCCCCAATGAGCAGTTCTTC; CDR3aa: CASRLAGPNEQFF
d_gene: TRBD2; abundance: .; v_gene: TRBV2; j_gene: TRBJ2-7; CDR3nt: TGTGCCAGCAGCTGGACTAGTGACTACGAGCAGTACTTC; CDR3aa: CASSWTSDYEQYF
d_gene: TRBD1; abundance: .; v_gene: TRBV13; j_gene: TRBJ1-5; CDR3nt: TGTGCCAGCAGCTTGGGGACAGGGGGGAATAGCAATCAGCCCCAGCATTTT; CDR3aa: CASSLGTGGNSNQPQHF
d_gene: TRBD2; abundance: .; v_gene: TRBV5-1; j_gene: TRBJ2-1; CDR3nt: TGCGCCAGCAGCTTCCCGACTAGCGGGAGTAGGGGCGACTACAATGAGCAGTTCTTC; CDR3aa: CASSFPTSGSRGDYNEQFF
d_gene: TRBD1; abundance: .; v_gene: TRBV10-3; j_gene: TRBJ1-1; CDR3nt: TGTGCCATCAGTGAAACGCCGACAGGGCCGAACACTGAAGCTTTCTTT; CDR3aa: CAISETPTGPNTEAFF
d_gene: .; abundance: .; v_gene: TRBV30; j_gene: TRBJ1-2; CDR3nt: TGTGCCTGGAGTGGCTCGACATTCTATGGCTACACCTTC; CDR3aa: CAWSGSTFYGYTF
d_gene: .; abundance: .; v_gene: TRBV4-1; j_gene: TRBJ1-4; CDR3nt: TGCGCCAGCAGCCAAGAAAGCGGGGGAGCGACTAATGAAAAACTGTTTTTT; CDR3aa: CASSQESGGATNEKLFF
d_gene: .; abundance: .; v_gene: TRBV5-1; j_gene: TRBJ1-1; CDR3nt: TGCGCCAGCAGCTGGGATCATCGGGGGACTGAAGCTTTCTTT; CDR3aa: CASSWDHRGTEAFF
d_gene: TRBD1; abundance: .; v_gene: TRBV5-1; j_gene: TRBJ2-7; CDR3nt: TGCGCCAGCAGCGACCCCAGGGGGACCTACGAGCAGTACTTC; CDR3aa: CASSDPRGTYEQYF
d_gene: .; abundance: .; v_gene: TRBV27; j_gene: TRBJ2-5; CDR3nt: TGTGCCAGCAGTTTCGAGGCCGCAAAGTACCAAGAGACCCAGTACTTC; CDR3aa: CASSFEAAKYQETQYF
d_gene: .; abundance: .; v_gene: TRBV28; j_gene: TRBJ1-2; CDR3nt: TGTGCCAGCAGTTCCCAGGATCACTATGGCTACACCTTC; CDR3aa: CASSSQDHYGYTF
d_gene: .; abundance: .; v_gene: TRBV18; j_gene: TRBJ1-3; CDR3nt: TGTGCCAGCTCACCCGTGACAGAAACTGGAAACACCATATATTTT; CDR3aa: CASSPVTETGNTIYF
d_gene: .; abundance: .; v_gene: TRBV19; j_gene: TRBJ1-5; CDR3nt: TGTGCCAGTAGTTGGGAGCGGTATAGCAATCAGCCCCAGCATTTT; CDR3aa: CASSWERYSNQPQHF
d_gene: TRBD2; abundance: .; v_gene: TRBV29-1; j_gene: TRBJ2-1; CDR3nt: TGCAGCGTTCCTAATAGCGGGAGGGCCGGCAATGAGCAGTTCTTC; CDR3aa: CSVPNSGRAGNEQFF
d_gene: .; abundance: .; v_gene: TRBV2; j_gene: TRBJ2-7; CDR3nt: TGTGCCAGCAGTGAAAACAGTCCCTACGAGCAGTACTTC; CDR3aa: CASSENSPYEQYF
d_gene: TRBD1; abundance: .; v_gene: TRBV19; j_gene: TRBJ1-2; CDR3nt: TGTGCCAGTAGTCAACAGGGGGCGCAGGGCTATGGCTACACCTTC; CDR3aa: CASSQQGAQGYGYTF
d_gene: .; abundance: .; v_gene: TRBV2; j_gene: TRBJ1-4; CDR3nt: TGTGCCAGCAGTGGATCCGGAGCAACTAATGAAAAACTGTTTTTT; CDR3aa: CASSGSGATNEKLFF
d_gene: TRBD2; abundance: .; v_gene: TRBV11-2; j_gene: TRBJ2-1; CDR3nt: TGTGCCAGCAGCTTAATCGGGGGACTAGCGGGAGTTTTTAATGAGCAGTTCTTC; CDR3aa: CASSLIGGLAGVFNEQFF
d_gene: TRBD2; abundance: .; v_gene: TRBV6-5; j_gene: TRBJ2-1; CDR3nt: TGTGCCAGCAGGACTCCGGGGGGTTCGTATGAGCAGTTCTTC; CDR3aa: CASRTPGGSYEQFF
d_gene: .; abundance: .; v_gene: TRBV5-1; j_gene: TRBJ1-1; CDR3nt: TGCGCCAGCAGCTTGCAGCAGGGGAAGGCCACTGAAGCTTTCTTT; CDR3aa: CASSLQQGKATEAFF
d_gene: .; abundance: .; v_gene: TRBV27; j_gene: TRBJ1-5; CDR3nt: TGTGCCAGCAGCCGACTGGGGGAGGTAGGGCAGCCCCAGCATTTT; CDR3aa: CASSRLGEVGQPQHF
d_gene: .; abundance: .; v_gene: TRBV2; j_gene: TRBJ1-2; CDR3nt: TGTGCCAGCAGTGAAGGGGGTTTGGGGGCCCTTAACTATGGCTACACCTTC; CDR3aa: CASSEGGLGALNYGYTF
d_gene: TRBD1; abundance: .; v_gene: TRBV5-8; j_gene: TRBJ2-1; CDR3nt: TGTGCCAGCAGCGTACGGAGGACAGGGGTGCTCTACAATGAGCAGTTCTTC; CDR3aa: CASSVRRTGVLYNEQFF
d_gene: TRBD2; abundance: many; v_gene: TRBV30; j_gene: TRBJ2-2; CDR3nt: TGTGCCTGGAGTAGGCTAGCGGCTATGAACACCGGGGAGCTGTTTTTT; CDR3aa: CAWSRLAAMNTGELFF
d_gene: TRBD1; abundance: .; v_gene: TRBV19; j_gene: TRBJ2-7; CDR3nt: TGTGCCAGTAGTCGGACAGGGGGCGAGCAGTACTTC; CDR3aa: CASSRTGGEQYF
d_gene: .; abundance: .; v_gene: TRBV5-6; j_gene: TRBJ2-5; CDR3nt: TGTGCCAGCAGCTTGTACCGTACAGGGACCCTCCAAGAGACCCAGTACTTC; CDR3aa: CASSLYRTGTLQETQYF
d_gene: TRBD1; abundance: .; v_gene: TRBV5-1; j_gene: TRBJ2-5; CDR3nt: TGCGCCAGCAGCTTGGATCCCACAGGGGAGGAGACCCAGTACTTC; CDR3aa: CASSLDPTGEETQYF
d_gene: .; abundance: .; v_gene: TRBV5-5; j_gene: TRBJ1-2; CDR3nt: TGTGCCAGCAGCTTGATTGTTACGGGGGGGCTTGGCTACACCTTC; CDR3aa: CASSLIVTGGLGYTF
d_gene: .; abundance: .; v_gene: TRBV7-9; j_gene: TRBJ1-1; CDR3nt: TGTGCCAGCAGCTCCTCCGGGATTCTATTGAACACTGAAGCTTTCTTT; CDR3aa: CASSSSGILLNTEAFF
d_gene: TRBD2; abundance: once; v_gene: TRBV20-1; j_gene: TRBJ2-1; CDR3nt: TGCAGACTTAGCGGGAGTAATGAGCAGTTCTTC; CDR3aa: CRLSGSNEQFF
d_gene: TRBD1; abundance: .; v_gene: TRBV10-3; j_gene: TRBJ1-4; CDR3nt: TGTGCCATCAGTCGAGGGGGCGAAAAACTGTTTTTT; CDR3aa: CAISRGGEKLFF
d_gene: .; abundance: .; v_gene: TRBV5-1; j_gene: TRBJ2-3; CDR3nt: TGCGCCAGCAGCTTGGGGCCCGCGGCGGGGTCCGCGAATACGCAGTATTTT; CDR3aa: CASSLGPAAGSANTQYF